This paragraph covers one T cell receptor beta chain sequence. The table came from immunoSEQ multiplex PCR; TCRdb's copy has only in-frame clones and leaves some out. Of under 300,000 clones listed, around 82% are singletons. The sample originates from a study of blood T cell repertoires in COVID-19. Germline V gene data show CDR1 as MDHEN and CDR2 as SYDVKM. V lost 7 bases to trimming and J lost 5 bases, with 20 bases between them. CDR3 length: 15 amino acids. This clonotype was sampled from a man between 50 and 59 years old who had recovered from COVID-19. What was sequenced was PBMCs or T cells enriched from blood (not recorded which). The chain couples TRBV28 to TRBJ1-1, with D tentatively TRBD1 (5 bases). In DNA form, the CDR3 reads TGTGCCAGCACCTCGATCGGGGGATCGGGGACTGAAGCTTTCTTT. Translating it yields CASTSIGGSGTEAFF.